These 25 T cell receptor beta chains originate from one sample sequenced in a study of glioma-infiltrating T cells. Amplification of TCR alpha and beta CDR3 regions from RNA used iRepertoire nested multiplex PCR. TCRdb re-called the multiplex PCR reads with MiXCR, one entry per CDR3 protein. The table lists tens of thousands of distinct CDR3 sequences, about 23% of them singletons, with 6.7% in the top ten. What was sequenced was glioma tissue, nonneoplastic brain tissue, or PBMCs (not recorded which). The origin of the receptors is a human donor with low-grade glioma or glioblastoma, undergoing nonglioma brain surgery, or in good health (not recorded which).

This clonotype has ten or more counts. V usage is TRBV6-1 and J usage is TRBJ1-5; no clear D gene. The germline V gene encodes CDR1 MNHNS and CDR2 SASEGT. This CDR3 has 14 residues. The V end was cut by 2 bases, the J end by 1 base, with 6 bases between. This CDR3 is CASSESYSNQPQHF. The CDR3, as DNA: TGTGCCAGCAGTGAATCGTACAGCAATCAGCCCCAGCATTTT.

This clonotype has at least ten counts. The rearrangement uses TRBV19 and TRBJ2-3, with TRBD1 matching 8 bases. In germline, CDR1 is LNHDA, CDR2 SQIVND (reference sequence). The CDR3 loop spans 16 amino acids. V lost 5 bases to trimming and J lost 8 bases; unmatched junction nucleotides: 15. The chain's CDR3 is CASSLRQGRTGGTQYF. As DNA, the CDR3 is TGTGCCAGTAGTTTACGACAGGGGAGGACCGGGGGTACGCAGTATTTT.

This clonotype was detected ten times or more. This CDR3 reads CASSPSGGDYNEQFF. The CDR3 DNA is TGCGCCAGCAGTCCCTCCGGGGGGGACTACAATGAGCAGTTCTTC. The chain couples TRBV4-1 to TRBJ2-1; TRBD2 agrees at 8 bases. The CDR3 runs 15 residues. In germline, CDR1 is MGHRA, CDR2 YSYEKL. J was trimmed by 3 bases and V by 6 bases; bases with no gene match: 7.

This clonotype was detected a few times. The genes are TRBV19 and TRBJ1-1, with D hard to call. The CDR3 length is 15 residues. Germline V gene sequence: CDR1 LNHDA, CDR2 SQIVND (reference sequence). V lost 1 base to trimming and J lost 6 bases, with 15 bases between them. The DNA of the CDR3 is TGTGCCAGTAGTATAGGGGGAATTAGAGGCGCTGAAGCTTTCTTT. It specifies CASSIGGIRGAEAFF.

Concerning this clonotype itself: One end of the junction is discordant with germline, which a read error may explain. The V gene is TRBV6-1, the J gene TRBJ2-1; possibly TRBD1 for D (5 bases). Per germline, CDR1 MNHNS and CDR2 SASEGT. CDR3 length equals 15 residues. The CDR3 reads CASSRRRTTQHEQIF. The DNA for the CDR3 is TGTGCCAGCAGCCGGCGACGGACAACCCAACACGAGCAGATCTTC.

This clonotype was detected ten times or more. The chain joins TRBV7-2 to TRBJ2-7, with 13 bases lining up with TRBD2. CDR3 length: 15 amino acids. In germline, CDR1 is SGHTA, CDR2 FQGNSA. Unmatched junction bases numbered 0, after V lost 2 bases and J lost 2 bases. CDR3 in amino acids: CASSLTSGGAYEQYF. Here the CDR3 DNA reads TGTGCCAGCAGCTTAACTAGCGGGGGGGCCTACGAGCAGTACTTC.

On this clonotype: Relative to the germline gene, one junction end is altered; a read error may explain this. The chain employs TRBV6-1 and TRBJ2-5, with 11 positions matching TRBD2. The length of the CDR3 is 15 residues. The germline V gene encodes CDR1 MNHNS and CDR2 SASEGT. The CDR3 loop is CASSDIAGGQETQYF. The CDR3 bases are TGCGCCAGCAGTGACATAGCGGGAGGGCAAGAGACCCAGTACTTC.

There are many counts of this clonotype. CDR3: CASSQPTGVNTEAFF. The CDR3 coding sequence is TGTGCCAGCAGCCAGCCGACGGGAGTGAACACTGAAGCTTTCTTT. V and J are TRBV3-1 and TRBJ1-1; D gene ambiguous. The CDR3 has 15 residues. Trimming took 3 bases from V and 0 from J, leaving 11 bases between them. Germline V gene sequence: CDR1 LGHDT, CDR2 YNNKEL (reference sequence).

This clonotype came up many times. This rearrangement joins TRBV18 to TRBJ1-1; perhaps TRBD1 as D (5 bases). The germline V gene has CDR1 KGHSH and CDR2 LQKENI. Between the trimmed V and J ends, which lost 4 bases and 4 bases, there was a span of 16 bases. The CDR3 extends over 15 amino acids. CDR3 sequence reads: CASSLTEGRSTEAFF. As DNA, the CDR3 is TGTGCCAGCTCACTAACGGAGGGGCGTAGCACTGAAGCTTTCTTT. The full variable domain, its missing parts supplied by reference TRBV18 and TRBJ1-1, is NAGVMQNPRHLVRRRGQEARLRCSPMKGHSHVYWYRQLPEEGLKFMVYLQKENIIDESGMPKERFSAEFPKEGPSILRIQQVVRGDSAAYFCASSLTEGRSTEAFFGQGTRLTVV.

This clonotype was counted ten times or more. V usage is TRBV7-6 and J usage is TRBJ1-6; no firm D call. The CDR3 has 13 residues. The germline V and J ends were trimmed by 3 bases and 9 bases, with 9 bases remaining between them. Per the germline V gene, CDR1 is SGHVS and CDR2 is FNYEAQ. CDR3 in amino acids: CASSFQLTSPLHF. The DNA for the CDR3 is TGTGCCAGCAGCTTCCAGTTAACTTCACCCCTCCACTTT.

There are a few counts of this clonotype. The chain joins TRBV2 to TRBJ1-4; D remains ambiguous. The CDR3 sequence is 13 residues long. Germline-derived CDR1 and CDR2 are SNHLY and FYNNEI. The V and J ends lost 6 bases and 1 base respectively, with 6 bases between them. This chain's CDR3 is CASRSGTNEKLFF. The CDR3 nucleotides read TGTGCCAGCAGGTCAGGAACTAATGAAAAACTGTTTTTT.

This clonotype was observed many times. The chain recombines TRBV6-1 with TRBJ2-1; possibly TRBD2 for D (7 bases). Trimming stripped 8 bases from V and 10 bases from J, with 21 bases between. This CDR3 is built from 14 residues. Germline CDR1 and CDR2: MNHNS and SASEGT. DNA for the CDR3: TGTGCCAGCCGGGGGCTAGCGGCCCTCAGAGAGCAGTTCTTC. It codes for CASRGLAALREQFF.

The sample holds a few counts of this clonotype. J is TRBJ2-1 and V is TRBV19; perhaps TRBD2 as D (6 bases). The V gene lost 3 bases and the J gene lost 2 bases, with 11 bases spanning the gap. The CDR3 has 15 residues. In germline, CDR1 is LNHDA, CDR2 SQIVND (reference sequence). CDR3 in amino acids: CASSIPGGTYNEQFF. The DNA for the CDR3 is TGTGCCAGTAGTATCCCCGGAGGGACCTACAATGAGCAGTTCTTC.

This clonotype was counted at least ten times. This rearrangement joins TRBV29-1 to TRBJ2-5; 7 nucleotides align to TRBD1. This CDR3 comprises 14 residues. The V and J ends lost 6 bases and 1 base, in that order; junction bases with no gene match: 8. Germline CDR1 is SQVTM and CDR2 is ANQGSEA. The CDR3 is CSVKDRETQETQYF. CDR3 nucleotides: TGCAGCGTCAAAGACAGGGAGACCCAAGAGACCCAGTACTTC.

The chain joins TRBV10-3 to TRBJ2-7, with a tentative D call TRBD2 (5 bases). The germline V gene encodes CDR1 ENHRY and CDR2 SYGVKD. The CDR3 is 14 amino acids. V lost 7 bases and J lost 5, with 18 bases in between. The CDR3 DNA sequence: TGTGCCATCACCGGAGGTCCCGTAGCCCACGAGCAGTACTTC. It encodes CAITGGPVAHEQYF.

This clonotype was seen ten or more times. CDR3 coding DNA: TGTGCCATCGGGCGGGGGATGGCTGAAGCTTTCTTT. It yields the protein CAIGRGMAEAFF. This chain joins TRBV10-3 and TRBJ1-1; a weak D match, TRBD1 (5 bases). Trimming took 8 bases from V and 6 from J, leaving 13 bases between them. The CDR3 spans 12 residues. Germline lookup yields CDR1 ENHRY and CDR2 SYGVKD.

The sample holds many counts of this clonotype. The rearrangement links TRBV12-3 or TRBV12-4 to TRBJ2-3; the D call may be TRBD1 or TRBD2 (5 bases each). The ends were cut back, 0 bases at V and 1 base at J, with 20 bases in the middle. The CDR3 runs to 19 residues. This CDR3 is CASSLALSGGSPGTDTQYF. The CDR3 DNA reads TGTGCCAGCAGTTTAGCGCTAAGTGGGGGTTCCCCAGGCACAGATACGCAGTATTTT.

The V call is TRBV6-9, the J call TRBJ2-3; tentative D call: TRBD1 (6 bases). V was cut by 3 bases and J by 4 bases, with 11 bases left in between. CDR3 size: 14 residues. The germline gives CDR1 MNHGY, CDR2 SVAAGI. CDR3 in amino acids: CASSYRGVPDTQYF. As DNA, the CDR3 is TGTGCCAGCAGTTACAGGGGAGTCCCAGATACGCAGTATTTT.

This clonotype has ten or more counts. The chain couples TRBV19 to TRBJ2-7; D unresolved. V was trimmed by 4 bases and J by 2 bases, leaving 15 bases between them. This CDR3 region has 15 residues. CDR1 LNHDA and CDR2 SQIVND come from the germline V gene (reference sequence). The DNA for the CDR3 is TGTGCCAGTAGTACCCGGGTCGGCATCGCCTACGAGCAGTACTTC. It codes for CASSTRVGIAYEQYF.

This clonotype is deemed medium-sized. The chain employs TRBV20-1 and TRBJ1-1; no reliable D call. The V end was cut by 0 bases, the J end by 1 base, with 6 bases between. The CDR3 contains 13 residues. CDR1 DFQATT and CDR2 SNEGSKA come from the germline V gene (reference sequence). In DNA, the CDR3 is TGCAGTGCTAGAGATCCAGGGAACACTGAAGCTTTCTTT. Protein: CSARDPGNTEAFF.

This clonotype was picked up many times. The rearrangement uses TRBV20-1 and TRBJ2-1; 16 nucleotides match TRBD2. This CDR3 has 15 residues. Germline CDR1 is DFQATT and CDR2 is SNEGSKA (reference sequence). V lost 6 bases and J lost 6; bases outside the gene matches: 5. CDR3 sequence: CSAPGTSGRGNEQFF. CDR3 sequence (DNA): TGCAGTGCACCCGGGACTAGCGGGAGGGGCAATGAGCAGTTCTTC.

This clonotype has a count of ten or more. This rearrangement joins TRBV7-2 to TRBJ2-3; TRBD1 is a possible D gene (6 bases). Germline V CDR1 and CDR2: SGHTA, FQGNSA. The CDR3 loop spans 14 amino acids. V lost 2 bases to trimming and J lost 0 bases, with 6 bases between them. The DNA for the CDR3 is TGTGCCAGCAGCTTACAGGGGAGCACAGATACGCAGTATTTT. Protein: CASSLQGSTDTQYF.

About this clonotype: A much larger clone lies one base from this, so it may be a read error. The genes are TRBV7-9 and TRBJ2-5, with 10 positions matching TRBD2. V was pared by 6 bases and J by 4 bases, with 23 bases of the junction left unmatched. This CDR3 is built from 20 residues. CDR1 and CDR2 (germline): SEHNR, FQNEAQ (reference sequence). The CDR3 sequence is CASRPKLRLAGVGGAETQYF. The CDR3 DNA sequence: TGTGCCAGCAGGCCCAAGCTCCGGCTAGCGGGAGTCGGTGGGGCAGAGACCCAGTACTTC. Variable domain in full (rest from reference TRBV7-9 and TRBJ2-5): DTGVSQNPRHKITKRGQNVTFRCDPISEHNRLYWYRQTLGQGPEFLTYFQNEAQLEKSRLLSDRFSAERPKGSFSTLEIQRTEQGDSAMYLCASRPKLRLAGVGGAETQYFGPGTRLLVL.

This clonotype was recorded at least ten times. This chain uses TRBV28 with TRBJ2-3; D not certain. The ends were cut back, 4 bases at V and 2 bases at J, with 7 bases in the middle. Germline V gene data show CDR1 as MDHEN and CDR2 as SYDVKM. CDR3 length: 13 amino acids. The CDR3, as DNA: TGTGCCAGCAGTTCGACCGCCACAGATACGCAGTATTTT. Protein: CASSSTATDTQYF.

This clonotype showed up many times. This rearrangement joins TRBV6-1 to TRBJ1-5, with 10 bases matching TRBD1. J gave up 1 base and V 6 bases, and 3 bases lay outside the gene matches. Germline CDR1 reads MNHNS; CDR2 reads SASEGT. The CDR3 runs to 15 residues. The CDR3 region has the DNA TGTGCCAGCAGGGGACAGGGGAAGAGCAATCAGCCCCAGCATTTT. It is translated as CASRGQGKSNQPQHF.